Below, 24 T cell receptor beta chains from the same sample are listed, as sequenced in a study of graft-versus-host responses after intestinal transplantation (dated by TCRdb to the early 2020s). This specimen's time point label, interpreted: cells obtained before transplantation from donor or recipient. For these receptors, no antigen is known. The library was built by means of the immunoSEQ multiplex PCR assay. The table comes from immuneACCESS by way of TCRdb, which keeps in-frame sequences with V and J called. Part of the clones is missing from these tables; in studies checked, under half for an unresolved V gene and the rest for unknown reasons. The sample table holds 50,000 to 80,000 clones, of which more than 90% were seen once. The leading ten clones occupy about 1.7% of the sample. The sequenced sample was unstimulated CD8+ T cells sorted from spleen or lymph node cells, obtained before transplant. These receptors originate from a human donor who was the organ donor for an intestinal transplant.

The J gene is TRBJ2-1, the V gene TRBV28; 8 bases fit TRBD2. Germline values: CDR1 MDHEN, CDR2 SYDVKM. CDR3 length equals 14 residues. V lost 5 bases, J lost 6 bases, and 6 bases stayed unmatched. In DNA, the CDR3 is TGTGCCAGCAGTGGACTAGCAAGATTCAATGAGCAGTTCTTC. Translating it yields CASSGLARFNEQFF.

This clone is a singleton in its sample. CDR3 sequence reads: CASVPGAPRYEQYF. In DNA, the CDR3 is TGCGCCAGCGTACCAGGGGCCCCTCGATACGAGCAGTACTTC. The chain couples TRBV10-1 to TRBJ2-7; D possibly corresponds to TRBD1 (6 bases). The CDR3 totals 14 residues. Deletions cut 8 bases from V and 4 bases from J, with 18 bases between. The V gene's germline CDR1 is WNHNN and CDR2 SYGVQD (reference sequence).

Comment on this clone: A junction end diverges from the germline sequence, so it may reflect a read error. The rearrangement joins TRBV7-4 to TRBJ2-7; no definite D call. The CDR3 is made up of 10 amino acids. Germline CDR1 is SGHVT and CDR2 is SQSDAQ. The CDR3 DNA reads TGTGCCAGCAGCTACTACGAGCGGTACTTC. The encoded protein is CASSYYERYF.

The chain joins TRBV6-1 to TRBJ1-2; TRBD1 matches at 8 bases. The J segment lost 3 bases and the V segment lost 6 bases, leaving 6 bases of the junction unmatched. The germline gives CDR1 MNHNS, CDR2 SASEGT. The CDR3 extends over 14 amino acids. The CDR3 here is CASRRTGRHYGYTF. DNA for the CDR3: TGTGCCAGCAGGCGGACAGGGCGTCACTATGGCTACACCTTC.

J is TRBJ2-1 and V is TRBV14, with TRBD2 matching 10 bases. CDR1 and CDR2 from the germline V gene are SGHDN and FVKESK. Unmatched junction bases numbered 24, after V lost 4 bases and J lost 9 bases. This CDR3 comprises 20 residues. Here the CDR3 DNA reads TGTGCCAGCAGCCCCGCGGTTCTAGCGGGAGCTATATCGTACTGGGGTGAGCAGTTCTTC. The encoded protein is CASSPAVLAGAISYWGEQFF.

The chain combines TRBV7-2 with TRBJ2-1, with a weak D call TRBD1 (5 bases). Germline CDR1 is SGHTA and CDR2 is FQGNSA. V lost 5 bases to trimming and J lost 7 bases, with 9 bases between them. The CDR3 consists of 12 residues. CDR3 DNA: TGTGCCAGCAGCCAAGGGGTAAATGAGCAGTTCTTC. Translation gives CASSQGVNEQFF.

J is TRBJ2-7 and V is TRBV4-1; 7 positions match TRBD1. Germline loops: CDR1 MGHRA, CDR2 YSYEKL. CDR3 length: 14 amino acids. Unmatched junction bases numbered 2, after V lost 0 bases and J lost 3 bases. CDR3 protein: CASSQENRGYEQYF. In DNA, the CDR3 is TGCGCCAGCAGCCAAGAGAACAGGGGCTACGAGCAGTACTTC.

This clone was picked up a small number of times. This chain uses TRBV7-9 with TRBJ1-4; D is unresolved. V was trimmed by 3 bases and J by 5 bases, leaving 13 bases between them. Germline CDR1 reads SEHNR; CDR2 reads FQNEAQ (reference sequence). The CDR3 contains 15 residues. The chain's CDR3 is CASSFSFGGNEKLFF. The DNA of the CDR3 is TGTGCCAGCAGCTTTTCTTTCGGCGGGAATGAAAAACTGTTTTTT.

V gene TRBV9 combines with J gene TRBJ2-1; 12 nucleotides align to TRBD2. V lost 0 bases, J lost 0 bases, and 10 bases stayed unmatched. Germline CDR1 is SGDLS and CDR2 is YYNGEE. The CDR3 has 20 amino acids. CDR3 region: CASSVGTSGKLFSSYNEQFF. For the CDR3, the DNA is TGTGCCAGCAGCGTAGGGACTAGCGGGAAGTTATTCAGCTCCTACAATGAGCAGTTCTTC.

A single count supports this clone. V is TRBV27 and J is TRBJ2-1; the match to TRBD2 covers 8 bases. The V gene's germline CDR1 is MNHEY and CDR2 SMNVEV (reference sequence). There are 14 residues in the CDR3. V lost 7 bases, J lost 7 bases, and 9 bases stayed unmatched. The CDR3 DNA is TGTGCCAGCACCCCGGGAGCGGGAGCTAATGAGCAGTTCTTC. Protein product: CASTPGAGANEQFF.

The chain combines TRBV4-2 with TRBJ2-3; 9 nucleotides match TRBD2. The CDR3 is made up of 16 amino acids. The germline V gene has CDR1 LGHNA and CDR2 YNFKEQ. V lost 0 bases to trimming and J lost 4 bases; unmatched junction nucleotides: 5. In nucleotides, the CDR3 is TGTGCCAGCAGCCAAGAGCGGGAGGGCGGCGCAGATACGCAGTATTTT. Its protein is CASSQEREGGADTQYF.

The CDR3 loop reads CASSLAGGLAYNEQFF. The CDR3 nucleotides read TGTGCCAGTAGTCTTGCGGGAGGGCTAGCCTACAATGAGCAGTTCTTC. V is TRBV19 and J is TRBJ2-1, with 9 bases that match TRBD2. The J segment lost 2 bases and the V segment lost 5 bases, leaving 7 bases of the junction unmatched. Germline CDR1 LNHDA, CDR2 SQIVND (reference sequence). The CDR3 has 16 residues. Filled out from reference TRBV19 and TRBJ2-1, the complete variable domain reads DGGITQSPKYLFRKEGQNVTLSCEQNLNHDAMYWYRQDPGQGLRLIYYSQIVNDFQKGDIAEGYSVSREKKESFPLTVTSAQKNPTAFYLCASSLAGGLAYNEQFFGPGTRLTVL.

The J gene is TRBJ1-1, the V gene TRBV18; 7 bases line up with TRBD1. J lost 0 bases, V lost 2 bases, and 0 bases had no gene match. The germline CDR1 and CDR2 sequences are KGHSH and LQKENI. The CDR3 has 14 residues. DNA of the CDR3: TGTGCCAGCTCACCAACAGGGGTGAACACTGAAGCTTTCTTT. It is translated as CASSPTGVNTEAFF.

The gene calls are TRBV4-1 and TRBJ2-7; 8 nucleotides match TRBD2. CDR1 and CDR2 (germline): MGHRA, YSYEKL. The CDR3 has 15 amino acids. After removal of 3 bases from V and 2 bases from J, the junction contained 6 bases not matched to a gene. CDR3 residues: CASSHTTSEAYEQYF. The CDR3 DNA reads as TGCGCCAGCAGCCACACGACTAGCGAAGCCTACGAGCAGTACTTC.

The chain combines TRBV7-2 with TRBJ2-1; possibly TRBD2 for D (5 bases). The CDR3 consists of 13 residues. CDR1 and CDR2 from the germline V gene are SGHTA and FQGNSA. Trimming pared 1 base from V and 10 bases from J, leaving 11 bases between. The CDR3 spells CASSLVPGNEQFF. CDR3 in DNA: TGTGCCAGCAGCTTAGTACCGGGGAACGAGCAGTTCTTC.

The genes are TRBV6-1 and TRBJ2-3, with 8 bases that match TRBD2. This CDR3 has 14 amino acids. Germline trimming cut 6 bases from V and 2 bases from J; bases unmatched to any gene: 4. The germline V gene has CDR1 MNHNS and CDR2 SASEGT. CDR3 amino acids: CASRDGLATDTQYF. The CDR3 DNA is TGTGCCAGCAGGGATGGACTAGCCACAGATACGCAGTATTTT.

This rearrangement joins TRBV6-4 to TRBJ2-3, with a tentative D call TRBD2 (6 bases). Trimming shortened V by 3 bases and J by 2 bases, and 12 bases separated the two germline ends. CDR3 length: 15 amino acids. Germline CDR1 and CDR2: MRHNA and SNTAGT. The chain's CDR3 is CASSESSGPTDTQYF. CDR3 DNA: TGTGCCAGCAGTGAGAGTAGCGGTCCCACAGATACGCAGTATTTT.

This clone has just a few counts. The chain combines TRBV7-9 with TRBJ2-2; TRBD2 agrees at 7 bases. The CDR3 is 14 amino acids. J lost 6 bases, V lost 2 bases, and 3 bases had no gene match. Germline CDR1 and CDR2: SEHNR and FQNEAQ (reference sequence). DNA for the CDR3: TGTGCCAGCAGCTTAACGGGGGGACCCGGGGAGCTGTTTTTT. Amino acids: CASSLTGGPGELFF.

This sequence joins TRBV4-1 and TRBJ2-1, with 16 nucleotides matching TRBD2. The CDR3 runs 17 residues. Trimming at V came to 3 bases and at J to 8 bases, leaving 7 bases not matched to a gene. CDR1 and CDR2 (germline): MGHRA, YSYEKL. Here the CDR3 reads CASSQTGTSGRGDEQFF. The CDR3, as DNA: TGCGCCAGCAGCCAGACCGGGACTAGCGGGAGGGGGGATGAGCAGTTCTTC.

This sequence joins TRBV12-5 and TRBJ2-5; TRBD2 is a possible D gene (5 bases). The CDR3 is 13 residues long. The V gene lost 5 bases and the J gene lost 5 bases, with 12 bases spanning the gap. Germline CDR1 reads LGHNT; CDR2 reads FRNRAP. In nucleotides, the CDR3 is TGTGCTAGTGGTGCTGGACTGGGGGAGACCCAGTACTTC. Its protein is CASGAGLGETQYF.

This chain joins TRBV9 and TRBJ1-1; maybe TRBD1 (6 bases). The germline V gene has CDR1 SGDLS and CDR2 YYNGEE. The ends were cut back, 4 bases at V and 3 bases at J, with 16 bases in the middle. The CDR3 extends over 15 amino acids. CDR3 amino acids: CASSTLQGLDTEAFF. CDR3 DNA: TGTGCCAGCAGCACCCTACAGGGTTTGGACACTGAAGCTTTCTTT.

The CDR3 region is CASTKRESPYEQYF. The CDR3 region has the DNA TGTGCCAGCACTAAGCGGGAGTCTCCCTACGAGCAGTACTTC. The chain links TRBV5-8 to TRBJ2-7; 8 bases map to TRBD2. This CDR3 spans 14 amino acids. Germline assignment: CDR1 SGHTS and CDR2 YDEGEE. V was pared by 6 bases and J by 2 bases, with 7 bases of the junction left unmatched.

The J gene is TRBJ2-7, the V gene TRBV9; TRBD2 matches at 8 bases. This CDR3 is built from 14 residues. Germline V gene lookup returns CDR1 SGDLS and CDR2 YYNGEE. The J segment lost 4 bases and the V segment lost 3 bases, leaving 6 bases of the junction unmatched. The chain's CDR3 is CASSAGTSRYEQYF. The CDR3 nucleotides read TGTGCCAGCAGCGCCGGGACTAGTCGGTACGAGCAGTACTTC.

The V call is TRBV7-6, the J call TRBJ2-1; TRBD2 matches at 12 bases. V shed 5 bases and J 5 bases; nucleotides not matched to a gene: 4. In germline, CDR1 is SGHVS, CDR2 FNYEAQ. The CDR3 loop spans 15 amino acids. The CDR3 region is CASSLLAGGDNEQFF. The CDR3 DNA sequence: TGTGCCAGCAGCCTCCTAGCGGGAGGGGACAATGAGCAGTTCTTC.